This entry concerns a single T cell receptor beta chain. Its antigen is still unknown. This entry comes from a study of cytomegalovirus exposure and HLA in healthy donors. Study-level points and caveats: High sensitivity and specificity were reportedly achieved when the classifier diagnosed cytomegalovirus status.

Both 60 Vbeta primers and 13 Jbeta primers went into the PCR. TCRdb's table, derived via immunoSEQ multiplex PCR, lists solely in-frame clones and lacks some. The sample lists around 300,000 clones, about 75% occurring once. The receptor was isolated from a female donor in good health and CMV-seronegative. Material for sequencing was PBMCs.

The CDR3 protein is CASSLDGGNTEAFF. The CDR3 bases are TGTGCCAGCAGCTTAGATGGCGGGAACACTGAAGCTTTCTTT. This rearrangement joins TRBV7-9 to TRBJ1-1; the D is unclear. With 1 base removed from V and 1 base from J, the gap between germline ends came to 7 bases. The CDR3 extends over 14 amino acids. Looked up from germline, CDR1 is SEHNR and CDR2 is FQNEAQ (reference sequence).